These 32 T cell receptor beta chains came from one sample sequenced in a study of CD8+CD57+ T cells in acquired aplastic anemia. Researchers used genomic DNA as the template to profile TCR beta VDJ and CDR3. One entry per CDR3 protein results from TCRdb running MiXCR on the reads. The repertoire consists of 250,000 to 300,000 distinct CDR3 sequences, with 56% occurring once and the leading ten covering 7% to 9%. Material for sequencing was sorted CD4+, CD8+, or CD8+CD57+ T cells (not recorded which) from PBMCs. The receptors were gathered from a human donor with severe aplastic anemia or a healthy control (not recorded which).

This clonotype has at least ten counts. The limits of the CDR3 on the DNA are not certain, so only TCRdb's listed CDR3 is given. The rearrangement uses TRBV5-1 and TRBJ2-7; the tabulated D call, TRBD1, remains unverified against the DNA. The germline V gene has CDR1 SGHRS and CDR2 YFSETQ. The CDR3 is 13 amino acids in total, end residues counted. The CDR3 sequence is CASSLAVGTGSNF.

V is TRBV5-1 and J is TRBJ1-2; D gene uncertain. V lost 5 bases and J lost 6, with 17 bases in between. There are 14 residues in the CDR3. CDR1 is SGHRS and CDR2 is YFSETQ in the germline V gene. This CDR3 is CASSPQRAGDGYTF. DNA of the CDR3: TGCGCCAGCAGTCCACAGAGGGCAGGCGATGGCTACACCTTC.

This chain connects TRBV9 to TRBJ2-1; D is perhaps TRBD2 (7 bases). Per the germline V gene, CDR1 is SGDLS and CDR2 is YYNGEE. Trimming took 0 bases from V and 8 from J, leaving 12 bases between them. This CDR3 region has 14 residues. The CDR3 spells CASSVVGGGHEQFF. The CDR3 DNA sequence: TGTGCCAGCAGCGTAGTTGGGGGGGGGCATGAGCAGTTCTTC.

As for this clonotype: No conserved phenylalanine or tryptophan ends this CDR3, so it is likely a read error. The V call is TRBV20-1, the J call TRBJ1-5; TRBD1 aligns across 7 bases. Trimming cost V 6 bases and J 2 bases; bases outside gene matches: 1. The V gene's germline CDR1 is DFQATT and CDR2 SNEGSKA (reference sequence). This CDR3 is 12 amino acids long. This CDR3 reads CSAGQGNQPQHL. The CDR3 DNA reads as TGCAGTGCCGGACAGGGCAATCAGCCCCAGCATCTT.

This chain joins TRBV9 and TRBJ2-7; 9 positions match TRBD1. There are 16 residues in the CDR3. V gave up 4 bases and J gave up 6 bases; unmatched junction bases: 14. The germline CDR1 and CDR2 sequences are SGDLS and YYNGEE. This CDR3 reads CASSPRTGDELGEQYF. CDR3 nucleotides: TGTGCCAGCAGCCCCAGGACAGGGGACGAGCTAGGCGAGCAGTACTTC. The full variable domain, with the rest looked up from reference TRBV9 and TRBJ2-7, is DSGVTQTPKHLITATGQRVTLRCSPRSGDLSVYWYQQSLDQGLQFLIQYYNGEERAKGNILERFSAQQFPDLHSELNLSSLELGDSALYFCASSPRTGDELGEQYFGPGTRLTVT.

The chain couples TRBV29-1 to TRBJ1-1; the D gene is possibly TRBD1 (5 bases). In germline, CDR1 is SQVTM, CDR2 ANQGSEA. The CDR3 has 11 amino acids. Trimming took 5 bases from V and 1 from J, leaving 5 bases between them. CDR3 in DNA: TGCAGCGTTACAGGGAACACTGAAGCTTTCTTT. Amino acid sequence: CSVTGNTEAFF.

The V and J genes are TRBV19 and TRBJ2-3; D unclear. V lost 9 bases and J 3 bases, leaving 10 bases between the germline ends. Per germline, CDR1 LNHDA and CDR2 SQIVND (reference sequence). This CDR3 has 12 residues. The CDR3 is CASRAYTDTQYF. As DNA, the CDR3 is TGTGCCAGCCGAGCCTATACAGATACGCAGTATTTT.

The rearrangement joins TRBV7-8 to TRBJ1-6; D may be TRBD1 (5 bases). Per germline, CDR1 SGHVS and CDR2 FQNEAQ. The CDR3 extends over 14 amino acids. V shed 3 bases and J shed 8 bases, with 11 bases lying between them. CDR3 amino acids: CASSLRGRDSPLHF. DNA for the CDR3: TGTGCCAGCAGCTTGAGGGGAAGGGATTCACCCCTCCACTTT.

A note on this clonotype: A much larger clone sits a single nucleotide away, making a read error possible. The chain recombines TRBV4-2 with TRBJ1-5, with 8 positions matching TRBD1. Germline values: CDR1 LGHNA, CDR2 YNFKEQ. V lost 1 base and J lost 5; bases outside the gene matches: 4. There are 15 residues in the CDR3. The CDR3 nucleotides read TGTGCCAGCAGCCAAGTCGACAGGGGCGATCAGCCCCAGCATTTT. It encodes CASSQVDRGDQPQHF.

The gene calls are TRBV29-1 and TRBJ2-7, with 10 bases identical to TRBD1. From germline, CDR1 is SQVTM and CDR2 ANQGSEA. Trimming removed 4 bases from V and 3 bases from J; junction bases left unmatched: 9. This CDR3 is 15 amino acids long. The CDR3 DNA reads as TGCAGCGTTGCGAATCCGGGACAGGGGTTCTACGAGCAGTACTTC. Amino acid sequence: CSVANPGQGFYEQYF.

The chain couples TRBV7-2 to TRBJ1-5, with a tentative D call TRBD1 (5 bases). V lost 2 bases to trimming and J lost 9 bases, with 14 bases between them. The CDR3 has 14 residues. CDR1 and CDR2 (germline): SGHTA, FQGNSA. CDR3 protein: CASSLQGFEGPQHF. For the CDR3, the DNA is TGTGCCAGCAGCTTACAGGGATTTGAGGGGCCCCAGCATTTT.

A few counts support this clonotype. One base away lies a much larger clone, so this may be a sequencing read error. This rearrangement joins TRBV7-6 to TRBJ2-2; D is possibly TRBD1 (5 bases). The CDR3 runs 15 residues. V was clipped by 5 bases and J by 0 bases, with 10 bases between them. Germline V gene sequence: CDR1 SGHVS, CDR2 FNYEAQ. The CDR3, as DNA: TGTGCCAGCAGCGGTAGGGGTGCGAACACCGGGGAGCTGTTTTTT. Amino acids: CASSGRGANTGELFF.

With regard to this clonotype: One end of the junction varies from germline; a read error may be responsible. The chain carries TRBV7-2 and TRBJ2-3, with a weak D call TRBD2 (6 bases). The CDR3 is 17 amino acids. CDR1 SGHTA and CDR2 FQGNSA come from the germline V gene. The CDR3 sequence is CASSQDGRGTPQITQYF. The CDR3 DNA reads TGCGCCAGCAGCCAAGATGGCCGGGGGACCCCACAGATAACGCAGTATTTT. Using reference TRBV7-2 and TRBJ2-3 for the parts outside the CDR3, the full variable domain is GAGVSQSPSNKVTEKGKDVELRCDPISGHTALYWYRQSLGQGLEFLIYFQGNSAPDKSGLPSDRFSAERTGGSVSTLTIQRTQQEDSAVYLCASSQDGRGTPQITQYFGPGTRLTVL.

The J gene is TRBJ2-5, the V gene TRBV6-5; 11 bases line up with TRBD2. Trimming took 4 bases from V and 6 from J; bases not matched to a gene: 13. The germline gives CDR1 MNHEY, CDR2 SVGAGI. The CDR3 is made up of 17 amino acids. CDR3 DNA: TGTGCCAGCAGTTCAGGGAGACTAGCGGGATTTGGCAAGACCCAGTACTTC. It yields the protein CASSSGRLAGFGKTQYF.

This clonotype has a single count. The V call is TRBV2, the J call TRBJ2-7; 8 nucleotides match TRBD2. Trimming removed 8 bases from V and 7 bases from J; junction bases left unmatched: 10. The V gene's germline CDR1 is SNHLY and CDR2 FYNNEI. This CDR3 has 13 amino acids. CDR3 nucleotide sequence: TGTGCCAGCGGAGCGGGAGCTCTCGGGGAGCAGTACTTC. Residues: CASGAGALGEQYF. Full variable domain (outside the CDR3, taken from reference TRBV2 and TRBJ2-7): EPEVTQTPSHQVTQMGQEVILRCVPISNHLYFYWYRQILGQKVEFLVSFYNNEISEKSEIFDDQFSVERPDGSNFTLKIRSTKLEDSAMYFCASGAGALGEQYFGPGTRLTVT.

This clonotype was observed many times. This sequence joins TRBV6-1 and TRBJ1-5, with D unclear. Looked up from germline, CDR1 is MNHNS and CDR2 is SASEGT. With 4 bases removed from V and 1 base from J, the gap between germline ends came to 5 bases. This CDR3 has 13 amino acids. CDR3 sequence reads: CASSAGSNQPQHF. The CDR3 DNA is TGTGCCAGCAGTGCAGGCAGCAATCAGCCCCAGCATTTT.

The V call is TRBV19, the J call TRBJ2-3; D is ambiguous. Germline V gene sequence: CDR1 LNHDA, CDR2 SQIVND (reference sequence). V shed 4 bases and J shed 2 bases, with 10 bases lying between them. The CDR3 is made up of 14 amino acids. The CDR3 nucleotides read TGTGCCAGTAGTAAGGCAAGGCCCACAGATACGCAGTATTTT. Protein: CASSKARPTDTQYF.

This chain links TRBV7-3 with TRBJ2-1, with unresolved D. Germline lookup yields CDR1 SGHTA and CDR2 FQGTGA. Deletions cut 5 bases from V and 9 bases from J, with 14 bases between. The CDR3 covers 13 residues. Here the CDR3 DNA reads TGTGCCAGCAGCCAAGGACCATTCCTTGAGCAGTTCTTC. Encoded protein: CASSQGPFLEQFF.

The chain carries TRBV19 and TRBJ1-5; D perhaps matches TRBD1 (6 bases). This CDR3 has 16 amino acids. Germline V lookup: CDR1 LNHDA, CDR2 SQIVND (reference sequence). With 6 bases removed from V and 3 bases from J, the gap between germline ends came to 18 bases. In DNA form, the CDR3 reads TGTGCCAGTAGCCGACGGACAGTAAGACCCAATCAGCCCCAGCATTTT. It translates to CASSRRTVRPNQPQHF.

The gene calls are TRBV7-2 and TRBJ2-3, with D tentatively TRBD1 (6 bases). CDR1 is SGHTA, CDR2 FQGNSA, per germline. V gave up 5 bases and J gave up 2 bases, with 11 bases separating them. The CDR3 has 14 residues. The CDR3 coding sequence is TGTGCCAGCAGCCCGGGACAATTCACAGATACGCAGTATTTT. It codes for CASSPGQFTDTQYF. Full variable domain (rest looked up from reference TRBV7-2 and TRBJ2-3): GAGVSQSPSNKVTEKGKDVELRCDPISGHTALYWYRQSLGQGLEFLIYFQGNSAPDKSGLPSDRFSAERTGGSVSTLTIQRTQQEDSAVYLCASSPGQFTDTQYFGPGTRLTVL.

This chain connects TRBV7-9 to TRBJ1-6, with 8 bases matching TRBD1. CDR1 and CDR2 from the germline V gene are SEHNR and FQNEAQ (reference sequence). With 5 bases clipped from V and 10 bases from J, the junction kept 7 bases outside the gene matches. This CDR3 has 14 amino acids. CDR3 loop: CASSIGQGDSPLHF. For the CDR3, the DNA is TGTGCCAGCAGCATCGGACAGGGTGACTCACCCCTCCACTTT.

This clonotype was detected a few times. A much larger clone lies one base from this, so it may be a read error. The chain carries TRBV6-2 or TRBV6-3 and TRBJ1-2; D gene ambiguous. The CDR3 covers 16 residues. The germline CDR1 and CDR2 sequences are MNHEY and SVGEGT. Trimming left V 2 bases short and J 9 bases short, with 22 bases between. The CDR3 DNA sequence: TGTGCCAGCAGTTACAGACCGGAACCGGATCCTATGAGCTACACCTTC. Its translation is CASSYRPEPDPMSYTF.

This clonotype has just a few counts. CDR3 coding DNA: TGTGCCAGCAGCCCGCGGACAGGATCGGAGCAGTACTTC. It specifies CASSPRTGSEQYF. The chain combines TRBV7-2 with TRBJ2-7; 7 nucleotides line up with TRBD1. The trim removed 5 bases at V and 7 bases at J, leaving 8 bases unmatched. CDR3 length: 13 amino acids. Germline-derived CDR1 and CDR2 are SGHTA and FQGNSA.

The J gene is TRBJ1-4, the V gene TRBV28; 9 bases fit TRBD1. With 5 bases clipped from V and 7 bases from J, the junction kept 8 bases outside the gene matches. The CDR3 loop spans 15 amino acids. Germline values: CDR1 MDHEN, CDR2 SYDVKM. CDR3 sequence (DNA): TGTGCCAGCAGTCCTCAGACAGGGGGAGGTGAAAAACTGTTTTTT. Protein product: CASSPQTGGGEKLFF. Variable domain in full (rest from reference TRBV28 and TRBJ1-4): DVKVTQSSRYLVKRTGEKVFLECVQDMDHENMFWYRQDPGLGLRLIYFSYDVKMKEKGDIPEGYSVSREKKERFSLILESASTNQTSMYLCASSPQTGGGEKLFFGSGTQLSVL.

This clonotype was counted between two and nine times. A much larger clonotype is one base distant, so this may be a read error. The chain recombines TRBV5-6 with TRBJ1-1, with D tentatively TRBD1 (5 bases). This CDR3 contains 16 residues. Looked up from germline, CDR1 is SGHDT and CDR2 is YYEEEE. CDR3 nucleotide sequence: TGTGCCAGCAGTAGGGAGCGGGCAGGGTTATCCACTGAAGCTCTCTTT. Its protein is CASSRERAGLSTEALF. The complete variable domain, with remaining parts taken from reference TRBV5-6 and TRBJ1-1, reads DAGVTQSPTHLIKTRGQQVTLRCSPKSGHDTVSWYQQALGQGPQFIFQYYEEEERQRGNFPDRFSGHQFPNYSSELNVNALLLGDSALYLCASSRERAGLSTEALFGQGTRLTVV.

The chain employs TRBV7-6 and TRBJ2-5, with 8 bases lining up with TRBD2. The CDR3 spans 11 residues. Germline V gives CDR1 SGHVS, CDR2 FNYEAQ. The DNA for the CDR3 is TGTGCAGCAGGTAGCGGGAAGACCCAGTACTTC. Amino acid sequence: CAAGSGKTQYF.

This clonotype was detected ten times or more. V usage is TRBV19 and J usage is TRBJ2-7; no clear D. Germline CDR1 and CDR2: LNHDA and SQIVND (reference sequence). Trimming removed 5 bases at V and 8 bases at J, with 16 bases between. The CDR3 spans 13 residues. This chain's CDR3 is CASSFLTSGQQYF. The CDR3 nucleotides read TGTGCCAGTAGTTTCTTGACCTCAGGACAGCAGTACTTC.

DNA of the CDR3: TGTGCCAGCAACGGGATCGACAGGGATTGGAACTATGGCTACACCTTC. Amino acid sequence: CASNGIDRDWNYGYTF. V usage is TRBV7-9 and J usage is TRBJ1-2, with 7 nucleotides matching TRBD1. Germline assignment: CDR1 SEHNR and CDR2 FQNEAQ (reference sequence). This CDR3 region has 16 residues. V dropped 7 bases and J dropped 2; count of bases not matched to a gene: 13.

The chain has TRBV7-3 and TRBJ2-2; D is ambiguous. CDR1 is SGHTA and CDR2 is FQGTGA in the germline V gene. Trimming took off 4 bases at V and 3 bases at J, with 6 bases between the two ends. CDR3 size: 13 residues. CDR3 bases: TGTGCCAGCAGCTCCCGATACACCGGGGAGCTGTTTTTT. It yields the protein CASSSRYTGELFF.

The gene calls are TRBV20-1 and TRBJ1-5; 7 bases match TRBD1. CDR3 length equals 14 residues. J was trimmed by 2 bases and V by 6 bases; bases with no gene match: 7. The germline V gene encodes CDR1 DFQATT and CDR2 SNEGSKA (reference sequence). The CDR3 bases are TGCAGTGCCCAGGGGGTGGGGGGCAATCAGCCCCAGCATTTT. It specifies CSAQGVGGNQPQHF.

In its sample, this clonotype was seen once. The CDR3: CASSWSSGANTEAFF. CDR3 nucleotides: TGTGCCAGCAGTTGGAGTTCAGGGGCTAACACTGAAGCTTTCTTT. The rearrangement uses TRBV7-9 and TRBJ1-1, with D possibly being TRBD1 (6 bases). This CDR3 has 15 residues. Per the germline V gene, CDR1 is SEHNR and CDR2 is FQNEAQ (reference sequence). V was pared by 6 bases and J by 2 bases, with 16 bases between.

The DNA of the CDR3 is TGTGCCAGCAGGCCCCAGGACAGCCTTAATTCACCCCTCCACTTT. This translates into CASRPQDSLNSPLHF. This chain connects TRBV7-9 to TRBJ1-6, with a tentative D call TRBD1 (6 bases). The CDR3 has 15 residues. Germline CDR1 is SEHNR and CDR2 is FQNEAQ (reference sequence). The V end was cut by 6 bases, the J end by 6 bases, with 15 bases between.